These 20 T cell receptor beta chains were all obtained from the same sample, sequenced in a study of low-dose radiotherapy and immunotherapy resistance in tumors. Both TCRalpha and TCRbeta chains were reverse transcribed with V-gene-specific primers. TCRs were put through around 20 PCR cycles of amplification with Phusion. A constant-region primer and the V-primer adapter served as the primer pair. TCRdb used MiXCR to reprocess the reads, holding one entry per CDR3 protein. Of some 60,000 distinct CDR3 sequences in the sample, about 26% were seen once. The sample's time point: before trial treatment. The sequencing here drew on PBMCs, taken before treatment. These receptors all come from a male donor with rectosigmoid adenocarcinoma.

The chain recombines TRBV9 with TRBJ1-1; a weak D match, TRBD1 (6 bases). Germline CDR1 reads SGDLS; CDR2 reads YYNGEE. V lost 0 bases and J lost 1, with 13 bases in between. CDR3 length: 16 residues. The CDR3 sequence: CASSVVPGGGNTEAFF. CDR3 DNA sequence: TGTGCCAGCAGCGTAGTCCCGGGGGGCGGGAACACTGAAGCTTTCTTT.

This clonotype showed up many times. Here the CDR3 DNA reads TGCAGCGGGGTTGGGGGCTTGAACACTGAAGCTTTCTTT. Amino acid sequence: CSGVGGLNTEAFF. The gene calls are TRBV29-1 and TRBJ1-1; tentative D call: TRBD1 (6 bases). The CDR3 extends over 13 amino acids. CDR1 and CDR2 from the germline V gene are SQVTM and ANQGSEA. The V and J ends lost 7 bases and 0 bases respectively, with 12 bases between them.

This clonotype occurred many times. The chain links TRBV19 to TRBJ2-5; a weak D match, TRBD1 (5 bases). The length of the CDR3 is 13 residues. Per germline, CDR1 LNHDA and CDR2 SQIVND (reference sequence). The V end lost 11 bases, the J end lost 4 bases, and 17 bases lay between the germline ends. CDR3 bases: TGTGCCTCGGCAGGGTCTGTAGGAGAGACCCAGTACTTC. Its protein product is CASAGSVGETQYF.

This clonotype has just one count. The junction departs from germline at one end; a sequencing error may be responsible. The chain joins TRBV6-5 to TRBJ1-1; a weak D match, TRBD1 (6 bases). The CDR3 loop spans 14 amino acids. Germline V lookup: CDR1 MNHEY, CDR2 SVGAGI. This CDR3 is CASCYGGPNAEAFF. The CDR3 DNA follows: TGTGCCAGCTGTTACGGGGGCCCGAACGCTGAAGCTTTCTTT.

This clonotype was observed at least ten times. The rearrangement uses TRBV28 and TRBJ1-2; 8 bases are a match to TRBD1. The CDR3 runs 15 residues. CDR1 is MDHEN and CDR2 is SYDVKM in the germline V gene. The junction had 10 bases not matched to a gene; V was cut back by 5 bases and J by 5 bases. CDR3 nucleotide sequence: TGTGCCAGCAGTCCCCCCGGGACAGGCTATTATGGCTACACCTTC. It translates to CASSPPGTGYYGYTF.

This clonotype showed up just once. This sequence joins TRBV6-2 or TRBV6-3 and TRBJ1-1; D call uncertain. This CDR3 comprises 13 residues. Germline V gives CDR1 MNHEY, CDR2 SVGEGT. Trimming cost V 2 bases and J 4 bases, with 8 bases left between them. The CDR3 nucleotides are TGTGCCAGCAGTTACCGTCTCAGCACTGAAGCTTTCTTT. Translated: CASSYRLSTEAFF.

This clonotype was recorded many times. V gene TRBV11-2 combines with J gene TRBJ2-1; 8 bases map to TRBD2. The CDR3 totals 16 residues. Germline assignment: CDR1 SGHAT and CDR2 FQNNGV. V shed 5 bases, J shed 3 bases, and the junction held 9 bases outside the gene matches. CDR3 coding DNA: TGTGCCAGCAGCCCCGGCGCTAGCGGGCGCTACAATGAGCAGTTCTTC. This gives the protein CASSPGASGRYNEQFF.

This clonotype was seen more than once but under ten times. With a much larger clone just one base away, this may be a read error. The chain employs TRBV6-2 or TRBV6-3 and TRBJ1-5; D ambiguous. V lost 6 bases and J lost 1, with 10 bases in between. CDR1 and CDR2 (germline): MNHEY, SVGEGT. This CDR3 spans 14 amino acids. The CDR3 loop reads CASRPDGSNQPQHF. The CDR3 DNA reads TGTGCCAGCAGACCGGACGGCAGCAATCAGCCCCAGCATTTT.

This clonotype has ten or more counts. V usage is TRBV9 and J usage is TRBJ2-1; 13 positions match TRBD2. The CDR3 runs 15 residues. Unmatched junction bases numbered 5, after V lost 2 bases and J lost 9 bases. CDR1 is SGDLS, CDR2 YYNGEE, per germline. The CDR3 region has the DNA TGTGCCAGCAGCGTGAGGACTAGCGGGAGCGGTGAGCAGTTCTTC. Protein sequence: CASSVRTSGSGEQFF.

The table lists this clonotype with many counts. This sequence joins TRBV28 and TRBJ2-7, with 9 bases matching TRBD1. Germline trimming cut 2 bases from V and 6 bases from J; bases unmatched to any gene: 2. CDR3 length: 13 amino acids. Looked up from germline, CDR1 is MDHEN and CDR2 is SYDVKM. The CDR3 here is CASSLGTGTEQYF. The CDR3 DNA is TGTGCCAGCAGTTTAGGGACAGGGACCGAGCAGTACTTC.

The chain has TRBV12-2 and TRBJ2-1. TRBV12-2 is marked as a pseudogene. This CDR3 is built from 15 residues. CDR3 DNA: TGTGCAAGTCGCTTAGGGTACGTCAACCCCATTGAGCAGTTCTTC. Translation gives CASRLGYVNPIEQFF.

This clonotype was observed at least ten times. The chain has TRBV28 and TRBJ2-5; possible D gene TRBD1, 6 bases. CDR3 length: 15 residues. Trimming removed 0 bases from V and 1 base from J, with 9 bases in between. Germline CDR1 and CDR2: MDHEN and SYDVKM. CDR3 in DNA: TGTGCCAGCAGTTTATGGCAACAGGGCCAAGAGACCCAGTACTTC. The encoded protein is CASSLWQQGQETQYF. Filled out from reference TRBV28 and TRBJ2-5, the complete variable domain reads DVKVTQSSRYLVKRTGEKVFLECVQDMDHENMFWYRQDPGLGLRLIYFSYDVKMKEKGDIPEGYSVSREKKERFSLILESASTNQTSMYLCASSLWQQGQETQYFGPGTRLLVL.

This clonotype has at least ten counts. The chain combines TRBV29-1 with TRBJ2-2; perhaps TRBD2 as D (5 bases). V was pared by 4 bases and J by 6 bases, with 18 bases between. The CDR3 contains 15 residues. Germline CDR1 reads SQVTM; CDR2 reads ANQGSEA. CDR3 coding DNA: TGCAGCGTTGCCCGGGATCCGATCACGTCCGGGGAGCTGTTTTTT. This translates into CSVARDPITSGELFF.

This clonotype was detected many times. The chain joins TRBV28 to TRBJ2-5; 10 bases are shared with TRBD1. The ends lost 5 bases at V and 2 bases at J; junction bases unmatched: 5. From germline, CDR1 is MDHEN and CDR2 SYDVKM. CDR3 size: 15 residues. The CDR3 sequence is CASSTGQGWQETQYF. DNA for the CDR3: TGTGCCAGCAGTACGGGACAGGGGTGGCAAGAGACCCAGTACTTC.

The chain recombines TRBV5-6 with TRBJ2-1; 9 nucleotides match TRBD2. The J segment lost 2 bases and the V segment lost 1 base, leaving 1 base of the junction unmatched. From germline, CDR1 is SGHDT and CDR2 YYEEEE. CDR3 length: 15 amino acids. In DNA, the CDR3 is TGTGCCAGCAGCTTGAGACTAGCGGCCTACAATGAGCAGTTCTTC. Translating gives CASSLRLAAYNEQFF.

Ten or more counts support this clonotype. V usage is TRBV29-1 and J usage is TRBJ2-5; TRBD2 matches at 7 bases. This CDR3 is built from 12 residues. Per the germline V gene, CDR1 is SQVTM and CDR2 is ANQGSEA. The V segment lost 4 bases and the J segment 4 bases; nucleotides outside the gene matches: 3. The DNA of the CDR3 is TGCAGCGTTGGGGGCGGGGGAGAGACCCAGTACTTC. Protein sequence: CSVGGGGETQYF. Looking up the rest from reference TRBV29-1 and TRBJ2-5 gives the full variable domain: SAVISQKPSRDICQRGTSLTIQCQVDSQVTMMFWYRQQPGQSLTLIATANQGSEATYESGFVIDKFPISRPNLTFSTLTVSNMSPEDSSIYLCSVGGGGETQYFGPGTRLLVL.

This clonotype was seen repeatedly, ten times or more. This chain connects TRBV4-3 to TRBJ2-7; the D call may be TRBD1 or TRBD2 (5 bases each). The V end lost 3 bases, the J end lost 6 bases, and 21 bases lay between the germline ends. Germline CDR1 reads LGHNA; CDR2 reads YSLEER. CDR3 length: 16 amino acids. As DNA, the CDR3 is TGCGCCAGCAGCCACCCCCCAACCGGGACCCGGGGCGAGCAGTACTTC. This gives the protein CASSHPPTGTRGEQYF.

The chain recombines TRBV10-1 with TRBJ2-1, with a tentative D call TRBD2 (7 bases). The CDR3 has 16 residues. The V gene's germline CDR1 is WNHNN and CDR2 SYGVQD (reference sequence). V was trimmed by 0 bases and J by 5 bases, leaving 14 bases between them. CDR3 sequence (DNA): TGCGCCAGCAGTGAGTCGTCAGGGGCGGGGGACAATGAGCAGTTCTTC. Translation: CASSESSGAGDNEQFF.

This clonotype was observed many times. The junction shows a germline mismatch at one end, possibly a read error. The chain joins TRBV4-1 to TRBJ2-1, with D possibly TRBD2 on 6 matching bases. There are 15 residues in the CDR3. Per germline, CDR1 MGHRA and CDR2 YSYEKL. The CDR3 region has the DNA TGTGCCAGCAGCTCCCTAGCGAGCTCCTACAATGAGCAGTTCTTC. It yields the protein CASSSLASSYNEQFF.

As to this clonotype: One base separates it from a far larger clone, so it is likely a read error. V and J are TRBV19 and TRBJ2-5; D gene uncertain. The CDR3 length is 16 residues. Germline V gene lookup returns CDR1 LNHDA and CDR2 SQIVND (reference sequence). For the CDR3, the DNA is TGTGCCAGCAGCCAAGGCAGGCGCCAATACCAGGAGACCCAGTACTTC. It codes for CASSQGRRQYQETQYF.